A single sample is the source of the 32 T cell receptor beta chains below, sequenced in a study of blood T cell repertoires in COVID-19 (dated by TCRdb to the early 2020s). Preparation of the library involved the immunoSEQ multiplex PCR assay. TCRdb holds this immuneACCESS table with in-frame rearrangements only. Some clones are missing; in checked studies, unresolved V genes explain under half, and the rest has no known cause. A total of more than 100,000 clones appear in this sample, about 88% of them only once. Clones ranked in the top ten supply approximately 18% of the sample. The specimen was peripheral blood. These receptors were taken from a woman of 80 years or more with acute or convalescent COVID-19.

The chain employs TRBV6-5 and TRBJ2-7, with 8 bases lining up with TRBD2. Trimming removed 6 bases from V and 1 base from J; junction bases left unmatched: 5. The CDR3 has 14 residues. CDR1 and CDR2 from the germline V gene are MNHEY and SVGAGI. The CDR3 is CASRTSGGSYEQYF. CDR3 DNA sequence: TGTGCCAGCAGGACGAGCGGGGGATCCTACGAGCAGTACTTC.

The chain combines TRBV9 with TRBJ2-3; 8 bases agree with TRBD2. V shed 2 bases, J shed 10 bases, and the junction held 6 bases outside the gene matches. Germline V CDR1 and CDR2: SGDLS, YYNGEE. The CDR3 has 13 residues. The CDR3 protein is CASSVEREGPQYF. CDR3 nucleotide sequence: TGTGCCAGCAGCGTGGAACGGGAGGGCCCGCAGTATTTT.

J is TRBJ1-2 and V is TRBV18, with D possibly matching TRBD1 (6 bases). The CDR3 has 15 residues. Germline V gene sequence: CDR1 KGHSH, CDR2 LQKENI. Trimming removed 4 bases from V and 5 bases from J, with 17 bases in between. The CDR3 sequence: CASSLTQTGEYGYTF. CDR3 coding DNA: TGTGCCAGCTCACTCACCCAGACAGGAGAGTATGGCTACACCTTC.

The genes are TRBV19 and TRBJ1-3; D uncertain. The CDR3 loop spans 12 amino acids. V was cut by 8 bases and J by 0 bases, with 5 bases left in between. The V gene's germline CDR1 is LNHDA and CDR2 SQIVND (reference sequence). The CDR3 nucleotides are TGTGCCAGTCGAGCCTCTGGAAACACCATATATTTT. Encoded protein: CASRASGNTIYF.

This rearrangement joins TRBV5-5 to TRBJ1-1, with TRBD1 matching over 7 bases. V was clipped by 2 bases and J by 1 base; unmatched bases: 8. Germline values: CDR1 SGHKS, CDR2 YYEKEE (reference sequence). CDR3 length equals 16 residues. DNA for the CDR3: TGTGCCAGCAGCTTCAGATCACGGACAGGGAACACTGAAGCTTTCTTT. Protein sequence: CASSFRSRTGNTEAFF.

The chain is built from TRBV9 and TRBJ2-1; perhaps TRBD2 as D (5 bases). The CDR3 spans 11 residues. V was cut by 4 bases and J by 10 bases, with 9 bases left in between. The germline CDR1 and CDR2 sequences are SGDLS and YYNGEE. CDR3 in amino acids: CASSSRGEQFF. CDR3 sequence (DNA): TGTGCCAGCAGCTCGAGAGGGGAGCAGTTCTTC.

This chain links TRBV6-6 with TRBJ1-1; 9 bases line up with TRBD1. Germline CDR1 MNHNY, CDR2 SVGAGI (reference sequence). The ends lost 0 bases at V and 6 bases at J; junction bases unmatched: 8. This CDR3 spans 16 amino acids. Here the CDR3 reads CASSYSDRGALAEAFF. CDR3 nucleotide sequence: TGTGCCAGCAGTTACTCGGACAGGGGCGCCCTAGCTGAAGCTTTCTTT.

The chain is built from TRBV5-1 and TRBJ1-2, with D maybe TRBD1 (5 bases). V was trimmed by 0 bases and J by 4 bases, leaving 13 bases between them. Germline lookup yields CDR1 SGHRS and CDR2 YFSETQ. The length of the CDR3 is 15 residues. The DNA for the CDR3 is TGCGCCAGCAGCTTGGCGGGGGAGGAGTTCTATGGCTACACCTTC. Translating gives CASSLAGEEFYGYTF.

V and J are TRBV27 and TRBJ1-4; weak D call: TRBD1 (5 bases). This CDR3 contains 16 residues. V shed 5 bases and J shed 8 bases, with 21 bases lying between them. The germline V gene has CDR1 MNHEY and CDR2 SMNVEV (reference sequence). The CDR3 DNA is TGTGCCAGCAGTCTCCTAGACGGGGGAGTAGGAGAAAAACTGTTTTTT. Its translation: CASSLLDGGVGEKLFF.

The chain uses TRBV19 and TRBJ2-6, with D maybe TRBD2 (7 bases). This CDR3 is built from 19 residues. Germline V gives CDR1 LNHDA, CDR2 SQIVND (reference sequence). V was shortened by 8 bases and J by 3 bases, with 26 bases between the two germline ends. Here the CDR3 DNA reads TGTGCCAGTGTATCCACGGGGGGCGATAGAATTGGTGGGGCCAACGTCCTGACTTTC. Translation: CASVSTGGDRIGGANVLTF.

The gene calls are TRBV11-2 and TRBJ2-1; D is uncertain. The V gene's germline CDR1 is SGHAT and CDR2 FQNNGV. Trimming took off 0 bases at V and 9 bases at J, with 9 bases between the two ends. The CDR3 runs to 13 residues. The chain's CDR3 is CASSLDRQAEQFF. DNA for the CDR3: TGTGCCAGCAGCTTAGATCGGCAGGCTGAGCAGTTCTTC.

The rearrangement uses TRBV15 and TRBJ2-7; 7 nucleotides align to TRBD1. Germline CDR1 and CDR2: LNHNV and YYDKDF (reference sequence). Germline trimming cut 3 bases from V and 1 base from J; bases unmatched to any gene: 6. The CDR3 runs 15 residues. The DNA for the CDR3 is TGTGCCACCAGCAGCGAGAAGACAGGGTCCTACGAGCAGTACTTC. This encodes CATSSEKTGSYEQYF.

The CDR3 bases are TGTGCCAGCAGCCCCTGGACAGGGGGCGGCGAGCAGTACTTC. It is translated as CASSPWTGGGEQYF. The chain uses TRBV7-8 and TRBJ2-7, with TRBD1 matching over 11 bases. V shed 5 bases, J shed 6 bases, and the junction held 6 bases outside the gene matches. Per the germline V gene, CDR1 is SGHVS and CDR2 is FQNEAQ. The CDR3 runs 14 residues.

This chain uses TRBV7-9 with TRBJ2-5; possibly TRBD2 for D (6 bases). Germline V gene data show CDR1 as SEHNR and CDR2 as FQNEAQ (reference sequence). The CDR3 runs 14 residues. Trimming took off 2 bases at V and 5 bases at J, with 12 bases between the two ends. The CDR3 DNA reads TGTGCCAGCAGCTTACTGGGAGGCTGGGAGACCCAGTACTTC. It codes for CASSLLGGWETQYF.

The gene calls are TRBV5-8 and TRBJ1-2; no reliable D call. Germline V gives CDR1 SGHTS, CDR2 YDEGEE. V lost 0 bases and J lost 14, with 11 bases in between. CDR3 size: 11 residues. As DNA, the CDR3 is TGTGCCAGCAGCTTGGGTAGGAGGAATACCTTC. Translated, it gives CASSLGRRNTF. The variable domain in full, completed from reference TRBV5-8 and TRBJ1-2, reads EAGVTQSPTHLIKTRGQQATLRCSPISGHTSVYWYQQALGLGLQFLLWYDEGEERNRGNFPPRFSGRQFPNYSSELNVNALELEDSALYLCASSLGRRNTFGSGTRLTVV.

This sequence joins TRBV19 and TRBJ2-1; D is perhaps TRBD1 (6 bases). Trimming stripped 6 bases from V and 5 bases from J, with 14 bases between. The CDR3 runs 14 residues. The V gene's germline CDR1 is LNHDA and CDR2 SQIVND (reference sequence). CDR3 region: CASRPSGHHNEQFF. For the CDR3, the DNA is TGTGCCAGTAGACCCTCGGGACACCACAATGAGCAGTTCTTC.

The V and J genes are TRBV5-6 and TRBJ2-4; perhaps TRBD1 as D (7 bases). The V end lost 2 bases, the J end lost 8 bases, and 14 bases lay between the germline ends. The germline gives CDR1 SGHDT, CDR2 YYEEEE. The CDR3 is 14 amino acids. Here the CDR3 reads CASSFRQGGDIQYF. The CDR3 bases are TGTGCCAGCAGCTTTCGTCAGGGGGGAGACATTCAGTACTTC. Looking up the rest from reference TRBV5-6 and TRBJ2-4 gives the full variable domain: DAGVTQSPTHLIKTRGQQVTLRCSPKSGHDTVSWYQQALGQGPQFIFQYYEEEERQRGNFPDRFSGHQFPNYSSELNVNALLLGDSALYLCASSFRQGGDIQYFGAGTRLSVL.

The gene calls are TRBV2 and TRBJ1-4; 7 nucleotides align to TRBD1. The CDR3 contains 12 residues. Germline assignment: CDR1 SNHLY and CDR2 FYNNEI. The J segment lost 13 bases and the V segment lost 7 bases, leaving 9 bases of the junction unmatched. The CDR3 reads CASKEDRVRLFF. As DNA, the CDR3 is TGTGCCAGCAAGGAAGACAGGGTTCGACTGTTTTTT.

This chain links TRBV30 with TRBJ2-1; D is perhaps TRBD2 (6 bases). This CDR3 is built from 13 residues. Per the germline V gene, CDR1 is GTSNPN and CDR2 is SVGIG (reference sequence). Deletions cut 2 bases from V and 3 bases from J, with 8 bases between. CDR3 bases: TGTGCCTGGAGTAGCGGGCGCTACAATGAGCAGTTCTTC. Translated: CAWSSGRYNEQFF.

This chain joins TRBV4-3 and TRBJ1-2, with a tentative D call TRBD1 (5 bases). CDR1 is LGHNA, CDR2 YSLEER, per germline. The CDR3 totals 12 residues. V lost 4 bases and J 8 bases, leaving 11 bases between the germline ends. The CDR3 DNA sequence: TGCGCCAGCAGCCTGGGCCAGGGCGGCTACACCTTC. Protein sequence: CASSLGQGGYTF.

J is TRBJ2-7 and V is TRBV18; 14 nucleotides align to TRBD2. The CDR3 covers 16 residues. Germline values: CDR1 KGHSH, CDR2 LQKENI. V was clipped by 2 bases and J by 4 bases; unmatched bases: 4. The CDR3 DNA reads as TGTGCCAGCTCACCATCCGGGACTAGCGGGAGTTACGAGCAGTACTTC. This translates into CASSPSGTSGSYEQYF.

The CDR3 reads CASGLGGQAYEQYF. The DNA of the CDR3 is TGTGCTAGTGGTTTGGGGGGACAGGCCTACGAGCAGTACTTC. The V call is TRBV12-5, the J call TRBJ2-7, with 8 bases that match TRBD1. V shed 1 base and J 2 bases; nucleotides not matched to a gene: 1. The CDR3 runs to 14 residues. Germline CDR1 is LGHNT and CDR2 is FRNRAP.

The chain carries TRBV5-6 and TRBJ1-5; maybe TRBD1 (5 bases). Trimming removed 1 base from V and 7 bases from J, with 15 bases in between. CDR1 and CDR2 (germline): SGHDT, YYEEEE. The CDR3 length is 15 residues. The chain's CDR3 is CASSLNRLKIQPQHF. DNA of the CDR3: TGTGCCAGCAGCTTGAACAGGCTTAAGATCCAGCCCCAGCATTTT.

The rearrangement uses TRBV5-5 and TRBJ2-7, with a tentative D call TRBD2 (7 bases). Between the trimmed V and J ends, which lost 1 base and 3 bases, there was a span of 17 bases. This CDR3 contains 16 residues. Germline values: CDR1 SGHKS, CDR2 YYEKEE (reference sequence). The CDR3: CASSLSPGGRLYEQYF. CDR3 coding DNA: TGTGCCAGCAGCTTGTCCCCCGGGGGGCGTCTCTACGAGCAGTACTTC.

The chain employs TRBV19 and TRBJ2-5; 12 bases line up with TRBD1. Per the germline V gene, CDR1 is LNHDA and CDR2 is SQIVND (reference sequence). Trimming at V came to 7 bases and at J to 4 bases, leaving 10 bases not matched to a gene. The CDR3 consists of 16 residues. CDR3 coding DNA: TGTGCCAGTAACCCAAGGGGGACAGGGGGCTCAGAGACCCAGTACTTC. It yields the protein CASNPRGTGGSETQYF.

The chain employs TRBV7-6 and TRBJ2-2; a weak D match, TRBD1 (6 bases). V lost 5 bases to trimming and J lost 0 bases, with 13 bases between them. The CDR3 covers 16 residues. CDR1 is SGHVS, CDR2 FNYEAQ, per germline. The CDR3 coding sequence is TGTGCCAGCAGCCGTGGGACATTTTCGAACACCGGGGAGCTGTTTTTT. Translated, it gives CASSRGTFSNTGELFF.

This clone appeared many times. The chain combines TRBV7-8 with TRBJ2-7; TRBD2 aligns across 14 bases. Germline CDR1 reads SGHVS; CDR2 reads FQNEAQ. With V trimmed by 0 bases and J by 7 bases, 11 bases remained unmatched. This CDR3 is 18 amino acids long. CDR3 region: CASSLALRTSGGKGEQYF. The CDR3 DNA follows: TGTGCCAGCAGCTTAGCGCTAAGGACTAGCGGGGGGAAAGGGGAGCAGTACTTC.

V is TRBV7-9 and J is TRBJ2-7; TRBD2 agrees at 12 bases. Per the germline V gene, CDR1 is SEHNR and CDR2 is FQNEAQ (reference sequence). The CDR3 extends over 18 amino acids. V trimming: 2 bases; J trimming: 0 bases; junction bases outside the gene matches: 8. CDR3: CASSLTTSGGPSSYEQYF. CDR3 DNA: TGTGCCAGCAGCTTAACAACTAGCGGGGGGCCGAGCTCCTACGAGCAGTACTTC.

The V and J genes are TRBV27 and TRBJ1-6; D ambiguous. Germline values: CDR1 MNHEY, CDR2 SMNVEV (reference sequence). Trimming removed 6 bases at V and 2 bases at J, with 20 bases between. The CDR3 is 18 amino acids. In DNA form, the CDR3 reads TGTGCCAGCAGGGGGAGGACGGACGGACGAACCTATAATTCACCCCTCCACTTT. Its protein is CASRGRTDGRTYNSPLHF.

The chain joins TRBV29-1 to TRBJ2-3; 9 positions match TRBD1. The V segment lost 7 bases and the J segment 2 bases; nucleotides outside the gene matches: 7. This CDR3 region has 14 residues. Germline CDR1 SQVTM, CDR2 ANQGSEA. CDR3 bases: TGCAGCGCCGCACAGGGGGCCTACACAGATACGCAGTATTTT. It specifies CSAAQGAYTDTQYF.

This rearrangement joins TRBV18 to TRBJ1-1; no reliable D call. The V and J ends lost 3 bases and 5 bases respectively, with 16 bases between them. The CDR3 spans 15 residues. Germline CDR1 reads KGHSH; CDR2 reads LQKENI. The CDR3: CASSPRATWETEAFF. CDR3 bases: TGTGCCAGCTCACCCCGGGCCACCTGGGAGACTGAAGCTTTCTTT.

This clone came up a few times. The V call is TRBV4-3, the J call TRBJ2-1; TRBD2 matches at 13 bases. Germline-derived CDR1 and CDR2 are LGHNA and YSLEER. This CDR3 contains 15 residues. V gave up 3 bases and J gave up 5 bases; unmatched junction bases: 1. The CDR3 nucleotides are TGCGCCAGCAGCCACGGACTAGCGGGGGACAATGAGCAGTTCTTC. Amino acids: CASSHGLAGDNEQFF.